Detailed here is one T cell receptor (beta chain). Its antigen is still unknown. Carrying UMI labels, the TRB cDNA libraries were prepared through 5' RACE. TCRdb reprocessed the 5' RACE reads and keeps a single row for each CDR3 protein, giving no DNA. In total, the table holds about 120,000 distinct CDR3 sequences. This entry belongs to a study of CXCR3-negative and CXCR3-positive naive CD8 T cells. Study details: For each library, about 1.5 +/- 0.3 million TRB reads were obtained, 110 million to 150 million in total. Study-wide results and limits: Naive CXCR3-negative cells resembled naive CXCR3-positive cells in TRBV-TRBJ usage; memory cells differed. For the naive subsets, surface CD5 was similar, and TCR strength was inferred from TRB CDR3 properties. CXCR3 expression dropped partially after cryopreservation, and most assays relied on fresh PBMCs.

In germline, CDR1 is MNHEY, CDR2 SMNVEV (reference sequence). The CDR3 spans 14 residues. The sample was naive CXCR3- CD8+ T cells from blood. The subset here: CD45RO-CCR7+CD27+CD95- naive CD8+ T cells lacking CXCR3 (TNR3-). V gene TRBV27 combines with J gene TRBJ2-1; TCRdb's D call of TRBD1 is untestable without DNA. The TCR was taken from a human donor in good health. Some clones in this sample may be carry-over from other donors' samples. The CDR3 here is CASSWAQGTDEQFF.